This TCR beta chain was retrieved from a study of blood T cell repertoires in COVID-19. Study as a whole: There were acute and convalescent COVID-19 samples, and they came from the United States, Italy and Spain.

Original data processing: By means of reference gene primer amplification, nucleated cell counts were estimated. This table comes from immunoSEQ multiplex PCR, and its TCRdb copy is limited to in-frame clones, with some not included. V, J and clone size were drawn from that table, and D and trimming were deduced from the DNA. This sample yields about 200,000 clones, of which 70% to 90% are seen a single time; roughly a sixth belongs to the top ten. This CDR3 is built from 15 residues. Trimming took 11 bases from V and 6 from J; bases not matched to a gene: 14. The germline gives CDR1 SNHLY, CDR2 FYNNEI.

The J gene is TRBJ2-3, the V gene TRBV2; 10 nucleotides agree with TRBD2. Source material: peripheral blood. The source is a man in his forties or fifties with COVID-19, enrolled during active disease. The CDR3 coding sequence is TGTGCCTGTTCGGGGAGGCTAGCGGGAGCTGATACGCAGTATTTT. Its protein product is CACSGRLAGADTQYF.